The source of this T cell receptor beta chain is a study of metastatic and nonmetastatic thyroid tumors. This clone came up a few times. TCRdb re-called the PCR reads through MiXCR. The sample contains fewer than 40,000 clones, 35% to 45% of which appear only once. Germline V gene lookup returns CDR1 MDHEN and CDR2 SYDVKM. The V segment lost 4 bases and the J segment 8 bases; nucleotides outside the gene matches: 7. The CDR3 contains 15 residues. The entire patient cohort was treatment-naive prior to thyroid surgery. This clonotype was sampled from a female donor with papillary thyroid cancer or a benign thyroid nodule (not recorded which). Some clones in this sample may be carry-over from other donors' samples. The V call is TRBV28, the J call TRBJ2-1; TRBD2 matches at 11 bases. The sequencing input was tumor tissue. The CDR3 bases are TGTGCCAGCAGTTCCACTAGCGGGAGAGTAGATGAGCAGTTCTTC. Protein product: CASSSTSGRVDEQFF.